This entry lists 17 T cell receptor beta chains sequenced from one sample in a study of graft-versus-host responses after intestinal transplantation. Only in-frame clones appear in the TCRdb table, and some are missing; sequencing was by immunoSEQ multiplex PCR. The sample comprises about 29,000 clones, approximately 80% of which are singletons, and just over 3% rests with the top ten. Intraepithelial lymphocytes and lamina propria lymphocytes were released through processing of graft tissue. This specimen consisted of ileum tissue, obtained 98 days after intestinal transplantation. The receptors come from a human patient who received an intestinal transplant, so some T cells may come from the graft donor.

J is TRBJ1-4 and V is TRBV7-2; no firm D call. Between the trimmed V and J ends, which lost 2 bases and 6 bases, there was a span of 7 bases. Germline loops: CDR1 SGHTA, CDR2 FQGNSA. CDR3 length: 13 amino acids. The CDR3 loop reads CASSLRSDEKLFF. DNA for the CDR3: TGTGCCAGCAGCTTACGTTCTGATGAAAAACTGTTTTTT.

The chain is built from TRBV5-1 and TRBJ2-3; unclear D gene. In germline, CDR1 is SGHRS, CDR2 YFSETQ. The CDR3 runs 15 residues. V lost 0 bases, J lost 4 bases, and 12 bases lay in between. The CDR3 sequence: CASSLVGNPPDTQYF. The CDR3 region has the DNA TGCGCCAGCAGCTTGGTGGGGAACCCTCCAGATACGCAGTATTTT.

This chain connects TRBV10-1 to TRBJ2-3; maybe TRBD2 (6 bases). The CDR3 loop spans 15 amino acids. CDR1 WNHNN and CDR2 SYGVQD come from the germline V gene (reference sequence). V gave up 0 bases and J gave up 7 bases, with 14 bases separating them. CDR3 sequence reads: CASSESMGLDNTQYF. The CDR3 DNA reads as TGCGCCAGCAGTGAGTCGATGGGACTGGATAATACGCAGTATTTT.

CDR3 residues: CASREGNPGIHGYTF. CDR3 nucleotides: TGCGCCAGCAGGGAGGGGAACCCAGGTATACATGGCTACACCTTC. This chain links TRBV10-1 with TRBJ1-2, with D possibly TRBD1 on 5 matching bases. The CDR3 has 15 amino acids. Trimming took off 6 bases at V and 6 bases at J, with 20 bases between the two ends. The germline V gene encodes CDR1 WNHNN and CDR2 SYGVQD (reference sequence).

The V gene is TRBV19, the J gene TRBJ1-6; 7 bases align to TRBD1. J lost 9 bases, V lost 7 bases, and 6 bases had no gene match. The CDR3 is made up of 13 amino acids. Per the germline V gene, CDR1 is LNHDA and CDR2 is SQIVND (reference sequence). CDR3 amino acids: CASKPRGSSPLHF. CDR3 nucleotide sequence: TGTGCCAGTAAGCCCAGGGGGAGTTCACCCCTCCACTTT.

The V and J genes are TRBV6-1 and TRBJ1-5; 7 nucleotides line up with TRBD1. The CDR3 spans 16 residues. Germline assignment: CDR1 MNHNS and CDR2 SASEGT. Trimming removed 2 bases from V and 7 bases from J; junction bases left unmatched: 11. The CDR3 reads CASSENEGALSQPQHF. CDR3 DNA: TGTGCCAGCAGTGAAAATGAGGGGGCGCTCAGCCAGCCCCAGCATTTT.

The chain links TRBV5-1 to TRBJ2-5; 10 bases match TRBD2. CDR3 size: 19 residues. The germline V gene encodes CDR1 SGHRS and CDR2 YFSETQ. With 2 bases clipped from V and 2 bases from J, the junction kept 15 bases outside the gene matches. The chain's CDR3 is CASSFPEASGGGPQETQYF. In DNA form, the CDR3 reads TGCGCCAGCAGCTTTCCGGAGGCGAGCGGGGGGGGCCCTCAAGAGACCCAGTACTTC.

The chain couples TRBV28 to TRBJ1-2; D is undetermined. The V gene's germline CDR1 is MDHEN and CDR2 SYDVKM. V was trimmed by 6 bases and J by 8 bases, leaving 10 bases between them. The CDR3 covers 11 residues. CDR3 amino acids: CASSLGRGYTF. CDR3 coding DNA: TGTGCCAGCAGCTTGGGTCGCGGCTACACCTTC.

The genes are TRBV9 and TRBJ2-3; D is uncertain. The length of the CDR3 is 12 residues. V was clipped by 5 bases and J by 6 bases, with 10 bases between them. Germline V gene sequence: CDR1 SGDLS, CDR2 YYNGEE. CDR3 bases: TGTGCCAGCAGTACCAGGATGGATACGCAGTATTTT. This gives the protein CASSTRMDTQYF.

This clone was found once. The chain couples TRBV19 to TRBJ2-1; 9 nucleotides match TRBD2. V gave up 5 bases and J gave up 9 bases; unmatched junction bases: 11. There are 15 residues in the CDR3. The germline V gene has CDR1 LNHDA and CDR2 SQIVND (reference sequence). CDR3 region: CASSPRGGGAGEQFF. The CDR3 nucleotides read TGTGCCAGTAGTCCCCGGGGCGGGGGGGCTGGTGAGCAGTTCTTC. The whole variable domain, filled in from reference TRBV19 and TRBJ2-1, reads DGGITQSPKYLFRKEGQNVTLSCEQNLNHDAMYWYRQDPGQGLRLIYYSQIVNDFQKGDIAEGYSVSREKKESFPLTVTSAQKNPTAFYLCASSPRGGGAGEQFFGPGTRLTVL.

V gene TRBV6-6 combines with J gene TRBJ1-1; D remains unclear. With 2 bases removed from V and 6 bases from J, the gap between germline ends came to 13 bases. CDR3 length: 14 residues. CDR1 is MNHNY, CDR2 SVGAGI, per germline (reference sequence). CDR3 nucleotides: TGTGCCAGCAGTTACGGCGCACCTGGCGCTGAAGCTTTCTTT. Translating gives CASSYGAPGAEAFF.

The genes are TRBV4-1 and TRBJ1-1; D might be TRBD1 (6 bases). The V gene's germline CDR1 is MGHRA and CDR2 YSYEKL. The CDR3 totals 16 residues. V gave up 2 bases and J gave up 0 bases, with 13 bases separating them. CDR3 region: CASSQKPGQLNTEAFF. The DNA of the CDR3 is TGCGCCAGCAGCCAAAAACCTGGACAGTTGAACACTGAAGCTTTCTTT.

The chain uses TRBV7-6 and TRBJ2-3; D assignment may be TRBD1 or TRBD2 (5 bases each). V gave up 4 bases and J gave up 6 bases, with 17 bases separating them. The CDR3 has 15 amino acids. Germline V CDR1 and CDR2: SGHVS, FNYEAQ. The CDR3 nucleotides are TGTGCCAGCAGCTCGTCCCCGGGACCCCCGGATACGCAGTATTTT. Translated, it gives CASSSSPGPPDTQYF.

This clone was counted a single time. V is TRBV5-6 and J is TRBJ2-1, with D perhaps given as TRBD1 or TRBD2 (5 bases each). Germline V gives CDR1 SGHDT, CDR2 YYEEEE. The CDR3 covers 16 residues. Trimming removed 0 bases at V and 8 bases at J, with 18 bases between. The CDR3, as DNA: TGTGCCAGCAGCTTGGCCGGGGACGGAGCTCTTTATGAGCAGTTCTTC. As protein: CASSLAGDGALYEQFF.

This clone was detected only a few times. This rearrangement joins TRBV6-5 to TRBJ1-4; D unclear. CDR3 length equals 13 residues. Per germline, CDR1 MNHEY and CDR2 SVGAGI. V lost 0 bases and J 14 bases, leaving 13 bases between the germline ends. CDR3 sequence (DNA): TGTGCCAGCAGTTACTCTCCTCAGGAGTTTCTGTTTTTT. Its protein is CASSYSPQEFLFF.

The chain joins TRBV7-8 to TRBJ2-5; D is perhaps TRBD2 (5 bases). V was shortened by 5 bases and J by 5 bases, with 24 bases between the two germline ends. Germline V gene data show CDR1 as SGHVS and CDR2 as FQNEAQ. The CDR3 extends over 17 amino acids. CDR3 amino acids: CASSQALRGQVGETQYF. Here the CDR3 DNA reads TGTGCCAGCAGCCAGGCCCTACGCGGGCAGGTTGGCGAGACCCAGTACTTC.

The rearrangement uses TRBV27 and TRBJ1-3, with D tentatively TRBD1 (6 bases). CDR3 length: 16 residues. CDR1 and CDR2 from the germline V gene are MNHEY and SMNVEV (reference sequence). Trimming cost V 3 bases and J 4 bases, with 16 bases left between them. DNA for the CDR3: TGTGCCAGCAGTTTCCCCGGACAGCCTAGGGGAAACACCATATATTTT. Its protein product is CASSFPGQPRGNTIYF.